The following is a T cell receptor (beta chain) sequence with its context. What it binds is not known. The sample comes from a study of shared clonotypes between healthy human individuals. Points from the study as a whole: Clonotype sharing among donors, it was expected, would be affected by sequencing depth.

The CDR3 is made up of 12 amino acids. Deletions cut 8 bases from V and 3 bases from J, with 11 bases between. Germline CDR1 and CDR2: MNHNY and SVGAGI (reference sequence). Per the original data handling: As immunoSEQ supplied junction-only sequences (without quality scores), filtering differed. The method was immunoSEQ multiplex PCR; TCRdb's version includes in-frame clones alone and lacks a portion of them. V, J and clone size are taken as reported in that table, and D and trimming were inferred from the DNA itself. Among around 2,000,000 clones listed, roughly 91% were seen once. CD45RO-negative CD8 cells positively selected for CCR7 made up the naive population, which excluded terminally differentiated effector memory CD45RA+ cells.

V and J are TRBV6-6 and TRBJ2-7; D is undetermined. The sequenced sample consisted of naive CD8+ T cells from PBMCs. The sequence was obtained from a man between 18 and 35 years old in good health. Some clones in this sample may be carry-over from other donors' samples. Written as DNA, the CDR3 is TGTGCCAGCGAAGGAGAGCTCTACGAGCAGTACTTC. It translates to CASEGELYEQYF.